This T cell receptor (beta chain) was retrieved from a study of blood T cell repertoires in COVID-19 (TCRdb year 2020). Looking at the study overall: Samples covering the acute and convalescent phases of COVID-19 were provided by collaborators in the United States, Italy and Spain. The samples were drawn from the first 160 participants of the ongoing ImmuneRACE study and from 1,254 subjects provided by 6 global collaborators. The material from the prospective study consisted of cDNA or gDNA derived from T cells, B-cell-depleted T cells, or PBMCs. Deeply sampled blood TCRbeta repertoires from subjects exposed to, actively infected with, or recovered from COVID-19 were included in the dataset. Where HLA class I and class II types were available, the types were taken from metadata supplied by the sample provider, not from assay-based typing. The sample metadata nearly always contained a de-identified subject ID, COVID-19 status, age in years and sex. The repertoires were made available in a free public database intended to serve as a resource for research on the immune response to SARS-CoV-2. The full study reports these points: The quantity of clinical and demographic metadata differed by source and by participant and was supplied without curation.

The immunoSEQ Assay, a bias-controlled multiplex PCR, was used to amplify TCRbeta CDR3 regions from genomic DNA. In the authors' own workflow: The number of nucleated cells in each sample was estimated from the amplification of reference gene primers within the assay. To quantify the absolute abundance of each unique TCRbeta CDR3 rearrangement, sequence reads were collapsed and filtered. For each sample, productive Simpson clonality was calculated as the square root of Simpson's diversity index across productive rearrangements. The source is immuneACCESS, and TCRdb retained only in-frame sequences with V and J called. Part of the clones is not carried over; for the studies checked, unresolved V genes explain less than half of this, and the remainder is unexplained. V and J calls and clone size are given by that table; D and trimming were obtained from the DNA. The sample records approximately 450,000 clones, approximately 90% of which are singletons. The top ten clonotypes cover under 2.5% of the sample.

Regarding this clone: Its binding antigen is unknown. No base quality values were provided; no much bigger clone lies one nucleotide off.

In the prospective study, participants were 18 to 89 years old, resided in 25 or so geographic areas of the United States, and were enrolled through a virtual design. Cohort assignment in the prospective study relied on participant-reported clinical history from a screening survey and a study questionnaire. Each participant in the prospective study had whole blood, serum and a nasopharyngeal or oropharyngeal swab collected by mobile phlebotomists. Over a roughly 2-month period, participants in the prospective study had the option of providing additional blood draws and questionnaires. Blood samples from the prospective study were shipped frozen or at room temperature prior to DNA extraction. Spanning cysteine to phenylalanine, the CDR3 consists of 15 amino acids. The DNA shown is the 45-base CDR3, in frame from base 1. V and J are trimmed by 8 bases and 3 bases, and the gene matches miss 9 bases of the junction. The germline V gene specifies MNHNS as CDR1 and SASEGT as CDR2.

The TCR comes from a woman aged 18-29 years with acute COVID-19. The sequenced material came from PBMCs or T cells enriched from blood (not recorded which). The sequence is built from TRBV6-1 and TRBJ1-4, with 7 middle bases fitting TRBD1. The nucleotide sequence is given as TGTGCCAGCGGCAACAGGGGTGGTTCTAATGAAAAACTGTTTTTT. It specifies CASGNRGGSNEKLFF.